These T cell receptor beta chains were read from a single sample in a study of CD8+ T cells in alopecia areata. Assay: immunoSEQ multiplex PCR; the TCRdb copy retains only in-frame clones and omits some. The sample consists of just over 150,000 clones, around half of them appearing once. The sample consisted of CD8+ T cells sorted from blood, taken at week 0. These receptors were collected from a human donor with alopecia areata. Each CDR3 is given with its conserved first and last residue. The D gene is left open where the match is weak. Size is stated for part of the rows, as once, few or many counts, or as a class when the clone is expanded.

TRBV9	.	TRBJ1-2	few	TGTGCCAGCAGCCTCACAGGGATCGGCCGATATGGCTACACCTTC	CASSLTGIGRYGYTF
TRBV30	TRBD1	TRBJ2-7	.	TGTGCCTGGAGTGAGACAGGGAAAGGCGAGCAGTACTTC	CAWSETGKGEQYF
TRBV29-1	TRBD2	TRBJ2-1	few	TGCAGCGCCGGTAGTAGCGGGGACTACAATGAGCAGTTCTTC	CSAGSSGDYNEQFF
TRBV6-5	.	TRBJ1-1	few	TGTGCCAGCAGATCTCAGGGTGAAGAAGCTTTCTTT	CASRSQGEEAFF
TRBV7-3	TRBD1	TRBJ1-6	few	TGTGCCAGCAGCTTAGGGACAGGGAATTCACCCCTCCACTTT	CASSLGTGNSPLHF
TRBV29-1	TRBD1	TRBJ2-7	.	TGCAGCGTTGAAGGGACAGGGTCCAACTCCTACGAGCAGTACTTC	CSVEGTGSNSYEQYF
TRBV20-1	.	TRBJ2-1	.	TGCAGTGCCCCGGCGGGCAATGAGCAGTTCTTC	CSAPAGNEQFF
TRBV6-1	.	TRBJ1-2	.	TGTGCCAGCAGTGAAACAGGGAACTATGGCTACACCTTC	CASSETGNYGYTF
TRBV27	.	TRBJ1-1	few	TGTGCCAGCACCGAGGGGATGAACACTGAAGCTTTCTTT	CASTEGMNTEAFF
TRBV30	TRBD1	TRBJ2-5	.	TGTGCCTGGAGTACCGGACAGGGCCAAGAGACCCAGTACTTC	CAWSTGQGQETQYF
TRBV25-1	.	TRBJ2-7	few	TGTGCCAGCGGCCCATTGTACGAGCAGTACTTC	CASGPLYEQYF
TRBV28	.	TRBJ2-5	.	TGTGCCAGCAGTCCTCTGGGAGAGACCCAGTACTTC	CASSPLGETQYF
TRBV9	.	TRBJ1-2	.	TGTGCCAGCAGCCCCTGGGAAAGGGATGGCTACACCTTC	CASSPWERDGYTF
TRBV15	TRBD2	TRBJ2-7	.	TGTGCCACCAGCAGTCCCGGGACTAGTGGGGACGAGCAGTACTTC	CATSSPGTSGDEQYF
TRBV27	.	TRBJ2-7	.	TGTGCCAGCAGGGGGACAAGTTCCTACGAGCAGTACTTC	CASRGTSSYEQYF
TRBV6-6	TRBD1	TRBJ1-6	many	TGTGCCAGCAGTTACTCGAGACAGGGCTCTTCACCCCTCCACTTT	CASSYSRQGSSPLHF
TRBV2	TRBD2	TRBJ2-3	.	TGTGCCAGCAGTGTCCAGACTAGCGGGGGGGCCGTTTACACAGATACGCAGTATTTT	CASSVQTSGGAVYTDTQYF
TRBV7-9	.	TRBJ2-7	.	TGTGCCAGCAGCCCTACTCAAGGGGGGGATCCCTACGAGCAGTACTTC	CASSPTQGGDPYEQYF
TRBV9	.	TRBJ2-2	.	TGTGCCAGCAGCGTAGGGAGAACCGGGGAGCTGTTTTTT	CASSVGRTGELFF
TRBV5-1	.	TRBJ1-4	.	TGCGCCAGCAGCTTGTCTCGACCGTTCAATGAAAAACTGTTTTTT	CASSLSRPFNEKLFF
TRBV19	.	TRBJ1-5	few	TGTGCCAGTAGTATCGGGGGTTCCCAGCATTTT	CASSIGGSQHF
TRBV20-1	.	TRBJ1-2	.	TGCAGTGCAGATGGCTACACCTTC	CSADGYTF
TRBV30	.	TRBJ2-2	once	TGTGCCTGGAGCCTTAGGGTGTTTAACACCGGGGAGCTGTTTTTT	CAWSLRVFNTGELFF
TRBV30	.	TRBJ2-6	.	TGTGCCTGGACCGGGACCTCCCGCTTCCTGACTTTC	CAWTGTSRFLTF
TRBV19	.	TRBJ1-2	.	TGTGCCGGGAGAGGGGCCAAGGATGGCTACACCTTC	CAGRGAKDGYTF
TRBV6-6	TRBD1	TRBJ2-7	.	TGTGCCAGCACTCCGACAGGGGTATCGACACACGAGCAGTACTTC	CASTPTGVSTHEQYF
TRBV30	.	TRBJ2-2	.	TGTGCCTGGGACCCGGGGGCGAACACCGGGGAGCTGTTTTTT	CAWDPGANTGELFF
TRBV6-5	.	TRBJ2-5	few	TGTGCCAGCAGTTACGGGCGGATCCAAGAGACCCAGTACTTC	CASSYGRIQETQYF
TRBV7-9	.	TRBJ2-3	.	TGTGCCAGCAGCTTAGGGGAAGGCAGCACAGATACGCAGTATTTT	CASSLGEGSTDTQYF
TRBV11-2	.	TRBJ2-5	.	TGTGCCAGCAGCTTGTATGCGCCGGCCTCCTACCAGCAAGAGACCCAGTACTTC	CASSLYAPASYQQETQYF
TRBV29-1	.	TRBJ1-2	.	TGCAGCGTTGAAGCGATGGGGGGCTACACCTTC	CSVEAMGGYTF
TRBV30	.	TRBJ2-2	.	TGTGCCTGGAGTGTAAGGGGTGCCGGGGAGCTGTTTTTT	CAWSVRGAGELFF
TRBV4-3	.	TRBJ2-7	.	TGCGCCAGCAGCCAAGAATTGTATAGCTACGAGCAGTACTTC	CASSQELYSYEQYF
TRBV4-1	.	TRBJ1-6	.	TGCGCCAGCAGCCTAGAGAATAATTCACCCCTCCACTTT	CASSLENNSPLHF
TRBV10-3	TRBD2	TRBJ2-7	.	TGTGCCATCAGTGACCCCCCGGGGAGGGTCTTCGAGCAGTACTTC	CAISDPPGRVFEQYF
TRBV7-2	TRBD1	TRBJ2-5	few	TGTGCCAGCAGCTTAGAGACAGGGGAAGAGACCCAGTACTTC	CASSLETGEETQYF
TRBV7-9	.	TRBJ2-3	few	TGTGCCAGCGACGGGGCAGGGGGCACAGATACGCAGTATTTT	CASDGAGGTDTQYF
TRBV27	.	TRBJ2-2	once	TGTGCCAGCAGTTTATCCCAGATGGGCGGGGAGCTGTTTTTT	CASSLSQMGGELFF
TRBV30	.	TRBJ1-5	few	TGTGCCTGGAGTGCAGGAGGTAGCAATCAGCCCCAGCATTTT	CAWSAGGSNQPQHF
TRBV28	.	TRBJ1-2	.	TGTGCCAGCAGTAGGACGGTTAACTATGGCTACACCTTC	CASSRTVNYGYTF
TRBV7-9	.	TRBJ1-4	.	TGTGCCAGCAGCTCACCGCAGGGTCTGTTTTTT	CASSSPQGLFF